This T cell receptor beta chain was recorded in a study of human T cells and chemical hapten exposure. About the research overall: Skin of the upper inner arm, 2 cm by 2 cm, received 2% DPC for sensitization.

There are 13 residues in the CDR3. The germline V and J ends were trimmed by 8 bases and 7 bases, with 17 bases remaining between them. CDR1 is SEHNR, CDR2 FQNEAQ, per germline (reference sequence). Each CDR3 protein is one row after TCRdb ran MiXCR on the RACE reads. Altogether 350,000 or so distinct CDR3 sequences are present, around 7% being singletons, with the ten largest covering approximately 8.9%. Regarding time point: patch test 1, 2 weeks after DPC sensitization. This sample's treatment: therapeutic diphenylcyclopropenone sensitization with weekly scalp DPC. Broader study findings: Expanded TCRs clustered into significantly more large CDR3 similarity groups than controls, the analysis revealed.

This clonotype was seen ten or more times. Its antigen is as yet unknown. Sequenced material: whole blood, taken in connection with sensitization to the hapten diphenylcyclopropenone (DPC). The genes are TRBV7-9 and TRBJ2-5, with TRBD2 as a possible D gene (6 bases). The TCR originated in a woman under 30 with alopecia areata. Some clones in this sample may be carry-over from other donors' samples. The CDR3 bases are TGTGCCAGCGGTTTGGCGGGGTCCCCGACCCAGTACTTC. It yields the protein CASGLAGSPTQYF.